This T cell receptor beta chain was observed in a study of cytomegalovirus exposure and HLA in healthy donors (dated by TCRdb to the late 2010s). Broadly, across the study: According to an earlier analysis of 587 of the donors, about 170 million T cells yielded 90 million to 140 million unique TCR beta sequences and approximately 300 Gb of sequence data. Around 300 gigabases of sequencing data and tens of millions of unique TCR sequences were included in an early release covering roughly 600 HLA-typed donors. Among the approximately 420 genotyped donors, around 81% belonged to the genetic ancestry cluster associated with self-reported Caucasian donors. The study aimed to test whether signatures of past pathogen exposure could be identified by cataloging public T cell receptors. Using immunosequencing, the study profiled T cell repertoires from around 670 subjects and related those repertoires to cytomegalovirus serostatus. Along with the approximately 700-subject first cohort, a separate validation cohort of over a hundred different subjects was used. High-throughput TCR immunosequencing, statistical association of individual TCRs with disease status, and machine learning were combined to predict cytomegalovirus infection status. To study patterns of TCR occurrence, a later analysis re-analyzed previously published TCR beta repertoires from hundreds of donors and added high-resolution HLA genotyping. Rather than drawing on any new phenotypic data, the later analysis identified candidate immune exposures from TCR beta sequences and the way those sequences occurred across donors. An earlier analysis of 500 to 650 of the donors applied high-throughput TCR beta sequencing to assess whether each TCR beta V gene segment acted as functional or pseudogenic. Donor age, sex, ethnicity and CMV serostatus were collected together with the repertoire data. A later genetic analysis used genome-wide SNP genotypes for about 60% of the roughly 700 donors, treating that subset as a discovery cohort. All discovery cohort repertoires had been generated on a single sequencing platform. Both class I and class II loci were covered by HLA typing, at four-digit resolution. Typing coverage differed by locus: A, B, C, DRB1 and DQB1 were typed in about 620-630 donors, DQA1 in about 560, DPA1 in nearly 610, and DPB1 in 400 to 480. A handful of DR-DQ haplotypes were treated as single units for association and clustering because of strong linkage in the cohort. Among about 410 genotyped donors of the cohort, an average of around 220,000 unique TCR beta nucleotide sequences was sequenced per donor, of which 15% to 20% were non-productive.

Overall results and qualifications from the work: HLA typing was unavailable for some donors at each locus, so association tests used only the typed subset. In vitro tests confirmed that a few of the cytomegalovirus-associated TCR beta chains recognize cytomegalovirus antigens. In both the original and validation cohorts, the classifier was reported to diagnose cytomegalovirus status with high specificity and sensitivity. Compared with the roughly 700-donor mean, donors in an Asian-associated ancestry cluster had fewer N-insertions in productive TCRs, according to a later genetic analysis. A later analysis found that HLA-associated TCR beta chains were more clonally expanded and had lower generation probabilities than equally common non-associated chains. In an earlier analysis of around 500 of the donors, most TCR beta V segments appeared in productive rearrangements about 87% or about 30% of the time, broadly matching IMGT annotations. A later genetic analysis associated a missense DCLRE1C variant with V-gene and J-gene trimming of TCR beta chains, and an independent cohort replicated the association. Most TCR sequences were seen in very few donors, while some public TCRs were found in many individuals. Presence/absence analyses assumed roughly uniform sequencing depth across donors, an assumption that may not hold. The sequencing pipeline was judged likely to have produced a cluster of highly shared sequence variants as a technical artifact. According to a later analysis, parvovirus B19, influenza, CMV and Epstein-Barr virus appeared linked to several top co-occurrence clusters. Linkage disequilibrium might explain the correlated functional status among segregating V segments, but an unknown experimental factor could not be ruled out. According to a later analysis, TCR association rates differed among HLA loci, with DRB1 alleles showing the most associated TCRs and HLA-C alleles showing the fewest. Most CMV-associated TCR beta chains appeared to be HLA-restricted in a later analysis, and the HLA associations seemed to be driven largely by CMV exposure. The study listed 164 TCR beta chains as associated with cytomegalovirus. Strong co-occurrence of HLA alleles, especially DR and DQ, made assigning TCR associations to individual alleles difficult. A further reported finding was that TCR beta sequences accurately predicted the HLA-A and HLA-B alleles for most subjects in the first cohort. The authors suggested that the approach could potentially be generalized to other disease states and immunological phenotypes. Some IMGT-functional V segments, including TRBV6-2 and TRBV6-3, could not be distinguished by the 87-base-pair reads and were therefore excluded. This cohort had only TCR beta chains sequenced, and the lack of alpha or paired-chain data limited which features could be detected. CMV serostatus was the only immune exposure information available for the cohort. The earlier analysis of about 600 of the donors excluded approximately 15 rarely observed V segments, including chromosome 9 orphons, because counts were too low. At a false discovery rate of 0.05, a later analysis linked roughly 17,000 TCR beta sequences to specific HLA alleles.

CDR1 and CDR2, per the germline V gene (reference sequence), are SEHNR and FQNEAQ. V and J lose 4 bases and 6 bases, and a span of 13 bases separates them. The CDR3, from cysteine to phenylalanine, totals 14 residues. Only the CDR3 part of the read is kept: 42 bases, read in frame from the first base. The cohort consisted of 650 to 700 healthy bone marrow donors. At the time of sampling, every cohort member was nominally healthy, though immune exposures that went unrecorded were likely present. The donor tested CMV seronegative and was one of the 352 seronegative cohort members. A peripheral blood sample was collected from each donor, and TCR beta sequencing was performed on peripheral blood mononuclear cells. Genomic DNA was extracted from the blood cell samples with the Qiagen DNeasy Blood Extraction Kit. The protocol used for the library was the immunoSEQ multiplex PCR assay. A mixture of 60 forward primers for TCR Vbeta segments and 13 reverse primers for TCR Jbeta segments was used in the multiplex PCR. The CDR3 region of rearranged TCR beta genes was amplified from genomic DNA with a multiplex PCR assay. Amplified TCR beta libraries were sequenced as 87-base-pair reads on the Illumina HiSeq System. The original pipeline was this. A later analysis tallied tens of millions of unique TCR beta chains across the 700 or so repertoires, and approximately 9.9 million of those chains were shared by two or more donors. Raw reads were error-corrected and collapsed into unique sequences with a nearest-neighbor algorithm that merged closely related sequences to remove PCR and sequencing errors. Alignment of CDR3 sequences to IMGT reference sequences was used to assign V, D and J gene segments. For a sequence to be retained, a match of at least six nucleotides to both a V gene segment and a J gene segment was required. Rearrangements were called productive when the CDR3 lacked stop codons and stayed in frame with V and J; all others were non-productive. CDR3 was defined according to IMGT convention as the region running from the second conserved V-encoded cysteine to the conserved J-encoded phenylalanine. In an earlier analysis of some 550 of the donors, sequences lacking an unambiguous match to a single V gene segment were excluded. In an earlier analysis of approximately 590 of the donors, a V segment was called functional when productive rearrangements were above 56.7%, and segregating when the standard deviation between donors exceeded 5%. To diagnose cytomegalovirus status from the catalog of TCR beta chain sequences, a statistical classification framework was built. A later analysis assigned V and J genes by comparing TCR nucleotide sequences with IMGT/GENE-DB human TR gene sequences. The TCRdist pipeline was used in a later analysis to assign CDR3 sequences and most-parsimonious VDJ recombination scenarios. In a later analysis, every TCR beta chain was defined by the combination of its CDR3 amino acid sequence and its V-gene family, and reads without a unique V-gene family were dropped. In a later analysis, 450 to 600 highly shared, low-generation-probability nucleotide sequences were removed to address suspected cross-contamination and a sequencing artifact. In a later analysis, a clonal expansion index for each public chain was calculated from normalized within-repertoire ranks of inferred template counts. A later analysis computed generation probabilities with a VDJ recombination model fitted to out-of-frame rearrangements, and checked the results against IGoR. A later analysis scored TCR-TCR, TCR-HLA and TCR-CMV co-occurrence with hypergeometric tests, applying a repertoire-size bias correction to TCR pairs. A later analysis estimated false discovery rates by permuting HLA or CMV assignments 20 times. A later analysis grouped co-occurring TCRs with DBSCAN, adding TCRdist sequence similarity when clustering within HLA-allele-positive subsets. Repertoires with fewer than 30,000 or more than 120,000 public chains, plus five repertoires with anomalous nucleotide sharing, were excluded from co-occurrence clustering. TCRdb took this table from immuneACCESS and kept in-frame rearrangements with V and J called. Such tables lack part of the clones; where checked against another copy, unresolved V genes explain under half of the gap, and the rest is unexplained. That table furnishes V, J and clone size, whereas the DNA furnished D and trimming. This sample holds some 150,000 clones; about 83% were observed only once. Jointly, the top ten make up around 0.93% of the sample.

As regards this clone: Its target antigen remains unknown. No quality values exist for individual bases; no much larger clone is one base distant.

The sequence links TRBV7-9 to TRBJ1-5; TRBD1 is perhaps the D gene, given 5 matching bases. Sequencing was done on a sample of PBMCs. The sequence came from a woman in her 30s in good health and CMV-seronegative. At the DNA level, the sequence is TGTGCCAGCAGCTACGGGGGGGGAGGTCAGCCCCAGCATTTT. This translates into CASSYGGGGQPQHF. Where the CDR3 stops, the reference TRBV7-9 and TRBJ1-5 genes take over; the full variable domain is DTGVSQNPRHKITKRGQNVTFRCDPISEHNRLYWYRQTLGQGPEFLTYFQNEAQLEKSRLLSDRFSAERPKGSFSTLEIQRTEQGDSAMYLCASSYGGGGQPQHFGDGTRLSIL.